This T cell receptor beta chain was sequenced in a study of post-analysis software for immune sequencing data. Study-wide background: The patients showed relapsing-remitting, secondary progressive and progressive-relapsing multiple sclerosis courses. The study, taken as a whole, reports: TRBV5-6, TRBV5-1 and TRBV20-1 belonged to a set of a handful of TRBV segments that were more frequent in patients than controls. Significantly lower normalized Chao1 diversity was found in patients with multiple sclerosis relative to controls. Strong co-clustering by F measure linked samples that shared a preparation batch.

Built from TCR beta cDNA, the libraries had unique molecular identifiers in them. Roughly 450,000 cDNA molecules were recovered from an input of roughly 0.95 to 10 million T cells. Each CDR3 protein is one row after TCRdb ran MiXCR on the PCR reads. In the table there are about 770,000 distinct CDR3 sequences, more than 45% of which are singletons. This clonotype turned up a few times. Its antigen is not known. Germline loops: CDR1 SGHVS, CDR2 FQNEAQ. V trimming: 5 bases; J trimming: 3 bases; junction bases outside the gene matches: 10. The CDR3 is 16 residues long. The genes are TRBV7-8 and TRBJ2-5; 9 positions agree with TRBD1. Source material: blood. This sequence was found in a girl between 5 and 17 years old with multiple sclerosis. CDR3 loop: CASSIRQGVIEETQYF. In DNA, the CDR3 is TGTGCCAGCAGCATCCGACAGGGGGTGATTGAAGAGACCCAGTACTTC.